Described below is a single T cell receptor (beta chain) sequence and its context. These data belong to a study of blood T cell repertoires in COVID-19. At the level of the study: T cells, B-cell-depleted T cells, or PBMCs provided the cDNA or gDNA that served as material.

Per the germline V gene, CDR1 is LNHNV and CDR2 is YYDKDF (reference sequence). V gave up 0 bases and J gave up 4 bases, with 9 bases separating them. The CDR3 has 14 residues. TCRdb keeps only in-frame clones here, not all; method: immunoSEQ multiplex PCR. The sample has some 99,000 clones, over 70% seen once. This chain uses TRBV15 with TRBJ1-1; D not certain. Sequencing was carried out using peripheral blood. The sequence was obtained from a woman aged 50 to 65 with acute or convalescent COVID-19. The DNA of the CDR3 is TGTGCCACCAGCAGAGATCTCCGGGGCACTGAAGCTTTCTTT. This sequence encodes CATSRDLRGTEAFF.